Listed here are 12 T cell receptor beta chains from one sample, sequenced in a study of post-analysis software for immune sequencing data. Findings and caveats of the study: Controls showed lower frequencies than patients for five TRBV segments, and TRBV5-6, TRBV5-1 and TRBV20-1 were among these.

Antigens of these TCRs are unknown. The library was made from cDNA and included unique molecular identifiers. MiXCR, run by TCRdb on the PCR reads, gives a single entry per CDR3 protein. This table has roughly 600,000 distinct CDR3 sequences, 44% appearing once. Sequenced input: blood. These receptors were taken from a girl aged 10 to 17 with multiple sclerosis.

Comments on this clonotype: A much larger clone sits a single nucleotide away, making a read error possible. The V gene is TRBV20-1, the J gene TRBJ1-2; 10 positions match TRBD1. The V gene end was trimmed by 0 bases and the J gene end by 6 bases; junction bases not matched to a gene: 10. Germline V gene data show CDR1 as DFQATT and CDR2 as SNEGSKA (reference sequence). This CDR3 has 16 amino acids. DNA of the CDR3: TGCAGTGCTAGAGACGGTCCGGGACAGGGGCAGAATGGCTACACCTTC. Protein sequence: CSARDGPGQGQNGYTF.

This clonotype was seen more than once but under ten times. The rearrangement joins TRBV12-3 or TRBV12-4 to TRBJ2-3; possibly TRBD2 for D (6 bases). Trimming took off 7 bases at V and 8 bases at J, with 13 bases between the two ends. This CDR3 comprises 12 residues. In DNA form, the CDR3 reads TGTGCCAGCACGCCGGCGGGGCGTACGCAGTATTTT. It yields the protein CASTPAGRTQYF.

This clonotype was seen a single time. The rearrangement joins TRBV7-2 to TRBJ1-2, with 7 bases fitting TRBD1. CDR1 is SGHTA, CDR2 FQGNSA, per germline. The CDR3 contains 14 residues. Germline trimming cut 6 bases from V and 4 bases from J; bases unmatched to any gene: 8. CDR3: CASSIRQGVYGYTF. CDR3 nucleotide sequence: TGTGCCAGCAGTATCAGACAGGGCGTCTATGGCTACACCTTC.

This sequence joins TRBV6-1 and TRBJ2-1; 9 bases are shared with TRBD2. Per germline, CDR1 MNHNS and CDR2 SASEGT. Germline trimming cut 3 bases from V and 5 bases from J; bases unmatched to any gene: 14. The CDR3 sequence is 18 residues long. CDR3 in amino acids: CASSDRLAGRSIHNEQFF. CDR3 nucleotide sequence: TGTGCCAGCAGTGACAGGCTAGCGGGAAGGAGCATCCACAATGAGCAGTTCTTC.

This chain joins TRBV5-1 and TRBJ2-1; 9 positions agree with TRBD2. Germline CDR1 SGHRS, CDR2 YFSETQ. The CDR3 extends over 16 amino acids. The trim removed 1 base at V and 5 bases at J, leaving 7 bases unmatched. CDR3 nucleotide sequence: TGCGCCAGCAGCTTGTCATCTAGCGGGAATGACAATGAGCAGTTCTTC. It encodes CASSLSSSGNDNEQFF.

DNA of the CDR3: TGTGCCAGCAGTCCTACAGGGTTACGGGTGTATTTT. The encoded protein is CASSPTGLRVYF. The chain carries TRBV12-3 or TRBV12-4 and TRBJ2-3, with D tentatively TRBD1 (6 bases). The CDR3 is 12 residues long. V shed 5 bases and J shed 14 bases, with 17 bases lying between them.

The chain links TRBV5-1 to TRBJ2-3, with D perhaps given as TRBD1 or TRBD2 (5 bases each). Trimming cost V 4 bases and J 1 base, with 16 bases left between them. The V gene's germline CDR1 is SGHRS and CDR2 YFSETQ. The CDR3 has 16 residues. The CDR3 protein is CASSTGTMAGTDTQYF. Written as DNA, the CDR3 is TGCGCCAGCAGCACCGGGACCATGGCCGGCACAGATACGCAGTATTTT.

The rearrangement joins TRBV11-3 to TRBJ2-7, with D tentatively TRBD2 (6 bases). This CDR3 has 14 amino acids. Germline-derived CDR1 and CDR2 are SGHNT and YENEEA. V gave up 6 bases and J gave up 2 bases, with 14 bases separating them. CDR3 protein: CASSRAGRPYEQYF. CDR3 DNA: TGTGCCAGCAGTCGAGCAGGGAGGCCCTACGAGCAGTACTTC.

This clonotype has more than one count but fewer than ten. The CDR3, as DNA: TGTGCCAGCAGTAGAAGCGCCGGGACAGTCGACTATGGCTACACCTTC. As protein: CASSRSAGTVDYGYTF. This chain uses TRBV7-2 with TRBJ1-2, with 7 bases lining up with TRBD1. Germline trimming cut 6 bases from V and 3 bases from J; bases unmatched to any gene: 13. This CDR3 is built from 16 residues. Germline-derived CDR1 and CDR2 are SGHTA and FQGNSA. Together with reference TRBV7-2 and TRBJ1-2, the CDR3 gives the full variable domain: GAGVSQSPSNKVTEKGKDVELRCDPISGHTALYWYRQSLGQGLEFLIYFQGNSAPDKSGLPSDRFSAERTGGSVSTLTIQRTQQEDSAVYLCASSRSAGTVDYGYTFGSGTRLTVV.

The chain has TRBV5-6 and TRBJ1-2; 10 bases line up with TRBD1. In germline, CDR1 is SGHDT, CDR2 YYEEEE. The junction had 11 bases not matched to a gene; V was cut back by 4 bases and J by 8 bases. The CDR3 has 15 amino acids. CDR3 sequence (DNA): TGTGCCAGCAGCCCAATTGACAGGGGGCTCGACGGCTACACCTTC. As protein: CASSPIDRGLDGYTF. Drawing the rest from reference TRBV5-6 and TRBJ1-2, the complete variable domain is DAGVTQSPTHLIKTRGQQVTLRCSPKSGHDTVSWYQQALGQGPQFIFQYYEEEERQRGNFPDRFSGHQFPNYSSELNVNALLLGDSALYLCASSPIDRGLDGYTFGSGTRLTVV.

The chain combines TRBV24-1 with TRBJ2-1; 11 nucleotides line up with TRBD1. V lost 4 bases to trimming and J lost 7 bases; unmatched junction nucleotides: 8. Germline CDR1 is KGHDR and CDR2 is SFDVKD. This CDR3 comprises 16 residues. CDR3 region: CATSDGTGGSLNEQFF. The CDR3 nucleotides read TGTGCCACCAGTGACGGGACAGGGGGTTCTTTAAATGAGCAGTTCTTC.

CDR3 region: CSARDRLREVGDTQYF. Here the CDR3 DNA reads TGCAGTGCTAGAGATCGGTTGCGGGAGGTGGGAGATACGCAGTATTTT. The J gene is TRBJ2-3, the V gene TRBV20-1; 8 bases are a match to TRBD2. This CDR3 is 16 amino acids long. The ends lost 0 bases at V and 5 bases at J; junction bases unmatched: 10. Germline CDR1 reads DFQATT; CDR2 reads SNEGSKA (reference sequence).